Given below is one T cell receptor (beta chain) in context. It has no known antigen specificity. Base quality data are lacking; no much larger clone is found one base away. Library construction relied on the immunoSEQ multiplex PCR assay. DNA from the cultured and isolated CD4+ T cells underwent TCR beta CDR3 sequencing. As for how the authors treated the data: Non-productive TCR sequences were removed, reads were trimmed to the CDR3 region, and CDR3s of at least 7 amino acids were retained. The MANAFEST web app was used to identify antigen-specific clonotypes by comparing expansion in peptide wells with expansion in reference cultures. To be called positive, a clone needed expansion at FDR<0.05 compared with the reference and with all other wells, an odds ratio greater than 5, and a frequency greater than 0.1% in two replicate wells. A clonotype was defined as cross-reactive if the clonotype was significantly expanded both in SARS-CoV-2 spike wells and in at least one common cold coronavirus spike condition. CDR3 similarity was assessed by Levenshtein distance using the stringdist R package, and unrooted trees were constructed with ape in R 3.6.1. Entries here come from immuneACCESS through TCRdb and include only in-frame sequences with V and J called. Some clones fail to appear in such tables; in the studies checked, an unresolved V gene covers under half of the shortfall, and the cause of the remainder is unknown. D and trimming come from the DNA, and the V and J calls and clone size come from that table. This sample is represented by almost 30,000 clones; roughly four fifths of them were singletons. Of the sample, about 17% falls within the top ten clones.

For this chain, trimming is 3 bases at the V end and 4 bases at the J end, and the number of junction bases without a gene match is 22. Reading the germline V gene (reference sequence) gives CDR1 LNHNV and CDR2 YYDKDF. From its cysteine to its phenylalanine, the CDR3 spans 20 amino acids. Only CDR3 DNA remains: 60 bases, in frame from the first base. This entry comes from a study of vaccination effects on CD4 cells after COVID-19 (dated by TCRdb to 2021 to 2024). In the study overall: Across the study, the median time from the second dose to post-vaccine sampling was 72 days (range 14 to 241). In both COVID-19 convalescent patients and infection-naive vaccine recipients, the study compared SARS-CoV-2 spike-specific CD4+ TCR repertoires from before mRNA vaccination with those from after it. Altogether, 10 COVID-19 convalescent patients and a handful of SARS-CoV-2-naive healthy vaccine recipients made up the full study. Cultures from other donors in the study were sequenced using the Oncomine TCR Beta short-read assay on an Illumina iSeq 100.

Beyond this particular receptor, the publication reports: Marked clonal contraction was observed in both infection-induced and vaccine-induced clones at late post-vaccination timepoints, consistent with waning T cell responses. Among healthy vaccine recipients, nearly all vaccine-induced clones were SARS-CoV-2 mono-reactive, and only 1 of 255 was cross-reactive with common cold coronaviruses. The study was limited by a small number of convalescent patients, and early post-infection timepoints were lacking.

In the ViraFEST assay, PBMC were stimulated with viral peptide pools, and TCR sequencing was then used to find antigen-specific CD4+ T cell clonotypes based on their expansion. After approximately eleven days of culture, CD4+ T cells were isolated with the EasySep CD4+ T cell isolation kit. Two doses of either the BNT162b2 or the mRNA-1273 mRNA SARS-CoV-2 vaccine were administered to participants. None of the healthy vaccine recipients had a prior SARS-CoV-2 infection, which was confirmed by nucleocapsid antibody tests that came back negative both before and after vaccination. Some 2.2 million PBMC per well were cultured in IMDM with 5% human AB serum, roughly 11 IU/ml IL-2 and gentamicin, plus 10 ug/ml peptides. On days 3 and 7, half of the culture medium was replaced with fresh IL-2-containing medium. Unless otherwise noted, each peptide stimulation condition was cultured in triplicate wells. Using Ficoll-Paque Plus gradient centrifugation, PBMC were separated from whole blood and then either used fresh or cryopreserved at -140C. The overlapping peptide pools covered the spike proteins of SARS-CoV-2 as well as those of the common cold coronaviruses HCoV-NL63, HCoV-OC43 and HCoV-229E. Genomic DNA was extracted from cultured CD4+ T cells with the QIAamp micro DNA kit.

This material consisted of CD4+ T cells from PBMCs cultured with HCoV-OC43 spike peptides, taken after COVID-19 vaccination. The sample's cell subset or site label is to be understood as: HCoV-OC43 spike overlapping peptide pool stimulation. This sequence was found in a human donor who received a COVID-19 vaccine. The chain joins TRBV15 to TRBJ2-3; TRBD1 matches 7 bases in the middle. For the CDR3, the sequence is CATSRGWLDRFIIGPDTQYF. Read as DNA, the sequence is TGTGCCACCAGCAGGGGTTGGTTGGACAGGTTTATAATAGGACCAGATACGCAGTATTTT.